One T cell receptor beta chain is described in this entry. What it binds is unknown. CDR3 length: 13 residues. The germline gives CDR1 MNHEY, CDR2 SVGAGI. The germline V and J ends were trimmed by 6 bases and 8 bases, with 16 bases remaining between them. The sample comes from a study of Graves' ophthalmopathy and Graves' hyperthyroidism. General study findings and limits: The majority of expanded thyroid clonotypes above 0.001 frequency also occurred in blood.

Amplification targeted the TCR beta CDR3 regions, with RNA transcripts as the source material. First-round RT-PCR relied on HTBI primers, and a second-round multiplex PCR came next. TCRdb passed the multiplex PCR reads through MiXCR, listing each CDR3 protein once. The sample gives a few hundred thousand distinct CDR3 sequences, roughly 14% of which show up once; 5.5% to 7% is in the top ten. This TCR came from a woman younger than 30 with stable Graves' hyperthyroidism. The chain combines TRBV6-5 with TRBJ1-2, with D possibly TRBD1 on 5 matching bases. The sequenced material came from peripheral blood. In DNA, the CDR3 is TGTGCCAGCAGGTCCGGCGGGGGTGGGGGCTACACCTTC. As protein: CASRSGGGGGYTF.